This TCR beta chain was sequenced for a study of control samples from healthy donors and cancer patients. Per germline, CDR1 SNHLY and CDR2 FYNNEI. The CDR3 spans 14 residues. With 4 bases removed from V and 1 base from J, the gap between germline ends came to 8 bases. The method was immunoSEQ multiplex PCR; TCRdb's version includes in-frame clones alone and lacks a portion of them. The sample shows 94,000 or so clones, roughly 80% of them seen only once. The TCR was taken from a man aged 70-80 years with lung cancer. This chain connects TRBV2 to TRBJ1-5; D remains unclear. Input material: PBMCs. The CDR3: CASSGEGSNQPQHF. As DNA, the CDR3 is TGTGCCAGCAGTGGGGAAGGGAGCAATCAGCCCCAGCATTTT.